Included here is one T cell receptor beta chain sequence, with context. These data belong to a study of control samples from healthy donors and cancer patients. Some clones are missing from TCRdb's copy, which holds only in-frame ones; the method was immunoSEQ multiplex PCR. The sample records about 18,000 clones, roughly 80% being singletons. The CDR3 is 16 amino acids. From germline, CDR1 is SGHTA and CDR2 FQGNSA. After removal of 3 bases from V and 5 bases from J, the junction contained 7 bases not matched to a gene. The sequenced material came from PBMCs. The sequence was collected from an older woman with lung cancer. The rearrangement joins TRBV7-2 to TRBJ2-1; 10 bases are shared with TRBD2. CDR3 amino acids: CASSFLGTSANNEQFF. CDR3 DNA sequence: TGTGCCAGCAGCTTCCTCGGGACTAGCGCCAACAATGAGCAGTTCTTC.